The next 28 T cell receptor beta chains were all read from a single sample in a study of identical twins. TCRdb re-called the 5' RACE reads with MiXCR, one entry per CDR3 protein. The sample holds 300,000 or so distinct CDR3 sequences, roughly 9.8% seen once. The same data also went into a second study, on yellow fever vaccine responses in identical twins.

Source material: CD8+ T cells sorted from blood. The source is a woman aged 18-35 years in good health.

In this sample, this clonotype turned up many times. The chain has TRBV4-1 and TRBJ2-1; the D is unclear. This CDR3 has 12 amino acids. CDR1 and CDR2 (germline): MGHRA, YSYEKL. Trimming cost V 5 bases and J 3 bases, with 5 bases left between them. The CDR3 region is CASSGDYNEQFF. CDR3 nucleotide sequence: TGCGCCAGCAGCGGGGACTACAATGAGCAGTTCTTC.

This clonotype was seen ten or more times. This chain joins TRBV9 and TRBJ2-2; D uncertain. V was shortened by 6 bases and J by 6 bases, with 6 bases between the two germline ends. The CDR3 is made up of 11 amino acids. The germline V gene has CDR1 SGDLS and CDR2 YYNGEE. DNA of the CDR3: TGTGCCAGCACGCAGGCCGGGGAGCTGTTTTTT. The encoded protein is CASTQAGELFF.

This chain uses TRBV6-1 with TRBJ2-3; 9 bases agree with TRBD1. CDR1 is MNHNS, CDR2 SASEGT, per germline. J was trimmed by 8 bases and V by 10 bases; bases with no gene match: 10. The CDR3 is 13 residues long. The CDR3 loop is CATRQGDRATQYF. The CDR3, as DNA: TGTGCCACCCGACAGGGGGATCGGGCTACGCAGTATTTT.

This clonotype was seen repeatedly, ten times or more. It is unclear where the CDR3 begins or ends on the DNA, so no DNA is shown, and the CDR3 is as TCRdb lists it. The chain recombines TRBV2 with TRBJ2-2; the table's TRBD2 call for D was not verified on the DNA. Germline-derived CDR1 and CDR2 are SNHLY and FYNNEI. The CDR3 is 14 amino acids in total, end residues counted. CDR3 sequence: CASSSSPGPSELFF.

A few counts support this clonotype. The CDR3 nucleotides are TGTGCCAGCAGAGAGCGGGGGGGCCTAGAGACCCAGTACTTC. This sequence encodes CASRERGGLETQYF. This chain connects TRBV2 to TRBJ2-5, with 10 bases lining up with TRBD2. In germline, CDR1 is SNHLY, CDR2 FYNNEI. This CDR3 contains 14 residues. V dropped 6 bases and J dropped 4; count of bases not matched to a gene: 5.

This clonotype was observed many times. The V gene is TRBV7-2, the J gene TRBJ2-6; no clear D. V dropped 3 bases and J dropped 3 bases, with 6 bases sitting between them. The CDR3 extends over 14 amino acids. Germline V CDR1 and CDR2: SGHTA, FQGNSA. The CDR3 loop is CASSFGVGANVLTF. The CDR3 DNA reads TGTGCCAGCAGCTTTGGGGTTGGGGCCAACGTCCTGACTTTC. Full variable domain (missing parts from reference TRBV7-2 and TRBJ2-6): GAGVSQSPSNKVTEKGKDVELRCDPISGHTALYWYRQSLGQGLEFLIYFQGNSAPDKSGLPSDRFSAERTGGSVSTLTIQRTQQEDSAVYLCASSFGVGANVLTFGAGSRLTVL.

This clonotype was seen repeatedly, ten times or more. The chain has TRBV28 and TRBJ2-5; D is uncertain. V dropped 4 bases and J dropped 5 bases, with 14 bases sitting between them. This CDR3 comprises 14 residues. Germline CDR1 and CDR2: MDHEN and SYDVKM. CDR3 nucleotides: TGTGCCAGCAGTTCCTTGGTCTCCTCGGAGACCCAGTACTTC. It codes for CASSSLVSSETQYF.

This clonotype was picked up a small number of times. The V and J genes are TRBV4-1 and TRBJ2-1; 7 nucleotides line up with TRBD1. Germline-derived CDR1 and CDR2 are MGHRA and YSYEKL. The J segment lost 3 bases and the V segment lost 4 bases, leaving 9 bases of the junction unmatched. The CDR3 has 16 amino acids. CDR3 protein: CASSLRETGNYNEQFF. CDR3 sequence (DNA): TGCGCCAGCAGCCTCCGAGAGACAGGGAACTACAATGAGCAGTTCTTC.

This clonotype has more than one count but fewer than ten. V is TRBV4-1 and J is TRBJ1-2; unclear D gene. V lost 0 bases to trimming and J lost 7 bases, with 12 bases between them. Germline V gene lookup returns CDR1 MGHRA and CDR2 YSYEKL. This CDR3 region has 14 residues. CDR3 sequence: CASSQEGADLGYTF. The CDR3 DNA is TGCGCCAGCAGCCAAGAGGGAGCCGACCTTGGCTACACCTTC.

This clonotype was observed many times. The chain uses TRBV7-9 and TRBJ1-2; unclear D gene. In germline, CDR1 is SEHNR, CDR2 FQNEAQ (reference sequence). The CDR3 is 16 amino acids. The V and J ends lost 4 bases and 5 bases respectively, with 20 bases between them. The CDR3 reads CASSSRDKPLFYGYTF. The CDR3 coding sequence is TGTGCCAGCAGCTCGCGCGACAAGCCGTTATTTTATGGCTACACCTTC.

This clonotype has just a few counts. The CDR3 coding sequence is TGTGCCAGCAGTTTGTCTGCCCAAGAGACCCAGTACTTC. Translated, it gives CASSLSAQETQYF. The gene calls are TRBV28 and TRBJ2-5; unclear D gene. The CDR3 is 13 residues long. Trimming shortened V by 3 bases and J by 1 base, and 6 bases separated the two germline ends. Germline CDR1 reads MDHEN; CDR2 reads SYDVKM. The full variable domain, its missing parts supplied by reference TRBV28 and TRBJ2-5, is DVKVTQSSRYLVKRTGEKVFLECVQDMDHENMFWYRQDPGLGLRLIYFSYDVKMKEKGDIPEGYSVSREKKERFSLILESASTNQTSMYLCASSLSAQETQYFGPGTRLLVL.

This clonotype was found many times. This sequence joins TRBV4-3 and TRBJ2-1; no clear D gene. The V end was cut by 0 bases, the J end by 8 bases, with 14 bases between. This CDR3 spans 15 amino acids. Germline CDR1 is LGHNA and CDR2 is YSLEER. Here the CDR3 DNA reads TGCGCCAGCAGCCAAGACAAGGAGAAAATACATGAGCAGTTCTTC. This translates into CASSQDKEKIHEQFF.

The table lists this clonotype with many counts. The gene calls are TRBV12-3 or TRBV12-4 and TRBJ2-1, with 10 bases fitting TRBD1. The CDR3 totals 14 residues. V was clipped by 6 bases and J by 2 bases; unmatched bases: 1. The CDR3 spells CASSDRGPYNEQFF. For the CDR3, the DNA is TGTGCCAGCAGCGACAGGGGGCCCTACAATGAGCAGTTCTTC.

This clonotype occurred many times. Here the CDR3 reads CATSRGGGDEDTEAFF. CDR3 in DNA: TGTGCCACCAGCAGGGGCGGGGGGGATGAGGACACTGAAGCTTTCTTT. This chain links TRBV15 with TRBJ1-1; D is possibly TRBD1 (5 bases). The CDR3 contains 16 residues. V was trimmed by 3 bases and J by 3 bases, leaving 17 bases between them. The germline CDR1 and CDR2 sequences are LNHNV and YYDKDF (reference sequence).

In its sample, this clonotype was seen many times. The rearrangement joins TRBV7-9 to TRBJ1-1, with no clear D. Germline lookup yields CDR1 SEHNR and CDR2 FQNEAQ (reference sequence). V was clipped by 0 bases and J by 3 bases, with 8 bases between them. This CDR3 region has 14 residues. The CDR3 protein is CASSLALVDTEAFF. The CDR3 bases are TGTGCCAGCAGCTTAGCCCTGGTGGACACTGAAGCTTTCTTT.

This clonotype appeared a few times. The chain joins TRBV30 to TRBJ2-1, with TRBD2 matching 7 bases. This CDR3 is 15 amino acids long. Germline CDR1 is GTSNPN and CDR2 is SVGIG (reference sequence). The J segment lost 5 bases and the V segment lost 2 bases, leaving 9 bases of the junction unmatched. CDR3 loop: CAWSPPSGNHNEQFF. Here the CDR3 DNA reads TGTGCCTGGAGTCCCCCAAGCGGGAATCACAATGAGCAGTTCTTC.

The sample holds many counts of this clonotype. The J gene is TRBJ1-1, the V gene TRBV6-5; 12 bases agree with TRBD1. The CDR3 covers 17 residues. Trimming removed 3 bases from V and 7 bases from J; junction bases left unmatched: 12. CDR1 is MNHEY, CDR2 SVGAGI, per germline. CDR3 in DNA: TGTGCCAGCAGTTATAAACGGGACAGGGGGCAGATTAATGAAGCTTTCTTT. The encoded protein is CASSYKRDRGQINEAFF.

The rearrangement uses TRBV6-5 and TRBJ1-2; D ambiguous. Trimming shortened V by 4 bases and J by 4 bases, and 19 bases separated the two germline ends. This CDR3 comprises 16 residues. CDR1 MNHEY and CDR2 SVGAGI come from the germline V gene. DNA for the CDR3: TGTGCCAGCAGTTCGGTCGGACTTGCGGGTGTCTATGGCTACACCTTC. It codes for CASSSVGLAGVYGYTF.

This clonotype came up many times. V gene TRBV7-3 combines with J gene TRBJ2-2; no reliable D call. This CDR3 region has 16 residues. The germline gives CDR1 SGHTA, CDR2 FQGTGA. V was pared by 5 bases and J by 0 bases, with 13 bases between. The CDR3 here is CASSSLNAANTGELFF. In DNA form, the CDR3 reads TGTGCCAGCAGCAGCTTAAATGCTGCGAACACCGGGGAGCTGTTTTTT.

This clonotype was seen many times. The chain's CDR3 is CASSLASAQRESQGGYNEQFF. As DNA, the CDR3 is TGTGCCAGCAGCTTAGCCTCGGCCCAGCGGGAGTCCCAAGGGGGCTACAATGAGCAGTTCTTC. The chain joins TRBV7-2 to TRBJ2-1; TRBD2 matches at 8 bases. The CDR3 has 21 amino acids. Trimming at V came to 0 bases and at J to 3 bases, leaving 19 bases not matched to a gene. CDR1 and CDR2 (germline): SGHTA, FQGNSA.

The chain links TRBV28 to TRBJ2-2, with no clear D. The CDR3 totals 13 residues. The germline V gene encodes CDR1 MDHEN and CDR2 SYDVKM. V was pared by 3 bases and J by 6 bases, with 8 bases between. CDR3 sequence (DNA): TGTGCCAGCAGTTTTGGGCCCTCCGGGGAGCTGTTTTTT. This translates into CASSFGPSGELFF.

V usage is TRBV4-3 and J usage is TRBJ2-7, with D possibly matching TRBD2 (6 bases). Germline assignment: CDR1 LGHNA and CDR2 YSLEER. Trimming pared 1 base from V and 2 bases from J, leaving 12 bases between. The CDR3 runs to 15 residues. The CDR3 protein is CASSQASSGAYEQYF. The CDR3 bases are TGCGCCAGCAGCCAAGCGTCATCGGGGGCCTACGAGCAGTACTTC.

The genes are TRBV20-1 and TRBJ2-6, with D maybe TRBD1 (5 bases). Germline V gene sequence: CDR1 DFQATT, CDR2 SNEGSKA (reference sequence). The CDR3 spans 15 residues. The V and J ends lost 1 base and 2 bases respectively, with 9 bases between them. This chain's CDR3 is CSARVSTAGANVLTF. The CDR3 nucleotides read TGCAGTGCTAGAGTCTCGACAGCTGGGGCCAACGTCCTGACTTTC.

Only a few counts were recorded for this clonotype. This chain links TRBV28 with TRBJ2-1; 9 bases are shared with TRBD1. After removal of 5 bases from V and 2 bases from J, the junction contained 1 base not matched to a gene. Germline loops: CDR1 MDHEN, CDR2 SYDVKM. CDR3 size: 14 residues. The CDR3 loop is CASSGTGPYNEQFF. In nucleotides, the CDR3 is TGTGCCAGCAGTGGGACAGGGCCCTACAATGAGCAGTTCTTC.

The rearrangement uses TRBV5-1 and TRBJ2-7, with D uncertain. Germline CDR1 SGHRS, CDR2 YFSETQ. This CDR3 is built from 13 residues. Trimming stripped 4 bases from V and 6 bases from J, with 14 bases between. The CDR3 nucleotides read TGCGCCAGCAGCATGACTTACCCTGGCGAGCAGTACTTC. It codes for CASSMTYPGEQYF.

This clonotype was seen a few times. CDR3 nucleotides: TGTGCCAGCAGTTTCTGGGGGGGGGGACCAGATACGCAGTATTTT. Translated: CASSFWGGGPDTQYF. The chain combines TRBV12-3 or TRBV12-4 with TRBJ2-3, with 7 bases that match TRBD2. V shed 3 bases, J shed 4 bases, and the junction held 7 bases outside the gene matches. The CDR3 has 15 amino acids.

Only a few counts were recorded for this clonotype. This chain joins TRBV6-1 and TRBJ2-1; 13 positions agree with TRBD2. This CDR3 region has 17 residues. Germline values: CDR1 MNHNS, CDR2 SASEGT. The J segment lost 6 bases and the V segment lost 5 bases, leaving 10 bases of the junction unmatched. The CDR3 DNA reads TGTGCCAGCAGTCCTATTGGACTAGCGGGGGAGCGCAATGAGCAGTTCTTC. Its protein product is CASSPIGLAGERNEQFF.

This clonotype showed up many times. The V call is TRBV12-3 or TRBV12-4, the J call TRBJ1-5; D gene ambiguous. V was shortened by 3 bases and J by 9 bases, with 9 bases between the two germline ends. This CDR3 is built from 12 residues. The CDR3 loop reads CASSFAGGPQHF. CDR3 nucleotides: TGTGCCAGCAGTTTTGCGGGAGGGCCCCAGCATTTT.